The present TCR beta chain was sequenced within a study of CD8 T cells in Susac syndrome. Germline V gene sequence: CDR1 KGHDR, CDR2 SFDVKD. Trimming took 3 bases from V and 0 from J; bases not matched to a gene: 5. The CDR3 sequence is 16 residues long. RNA was extracted with the RNeasy kit, and a quantity of about 0.45 to 1 ug was reverse transcribed using random hexamers. In TCRdb, the immunoSEQ multiplex PCR reads were re-called with MiXCR into one record per CDR3 protein. The profile shows about 300,000 distinct CDR3 sequences, about 90% of them singletons. This TCR came from a human donor with multiple sclerosis. This sequence joins TRBV24-1 and TRBJ1-1, with TRBD1 matching over 8 bases. Sequencing was carried out using CD4+ T cells from PBMCs. The CDR3 here is CATSDDSGGMNTEAFF. The CDR3 DNA sequence: TGTGCCACCAGTGATGATTCAGGGGGCATGAACACTGAAGCTTTCTTT.